This paragraph reports one T cell receptor (beta chain). Repertoires were generated with immunoSEQ multiplex PCR, while TCRdb's copy carries only in-frame clones and drops some. The sample lists 200,000 or so clones; 80% to 90% were seen once. The data were obtained in a study of blood T cell repertoires in COVID-19. Germline V CDR1 and CDR2: SNHLY, FYNNEI. V lost 8 bases to trimming and J lost 6 bases; unmatched junction nucleotides: 4. The CDR3 contains 11 residues. This chain uses TRBV2 with TRBJ2-7, with TRBD2 matching 7 bases. This TCR was recovered from a man aged 55 to 70 with acute or convalescent COVID-19. Input material: peripheral blood. In nucleotides, the CDR3 is TGTGCCAGCTGGGAGGGCTTCGAGCAGTACTTC. It translates to CASWEGFEQYF. Full variable domain (remainder filled in from reference TRBV2 and TRBJ2-7): EPEVTQTPSHQVTQMGQEVILRCVPISNHLYFYWYRQILGQKVEFLVSFYNNEISEKSEIFDDQFSVERPDGSNFTLKIRSTKLEDSAMYFCASWEGFEQYFGPGTRLTVT.